The 23 T cell receptor beta chains given below trace back to one sample, sequenced in a study of shared clonotypes between healthy human individuals. Assay used: immunoSEQ multiplex PCR; TCRdb lists only in-frame clones, some missing. The sample contains hundreds of thousands of clones, 80% to 95% of which appear only once. CD45RO-negative, CCR7-selected cells formed the naive CD8 fraction, which excluded terminally differentiated effector memory CD45RA+ cells. Sequencing input: naive CD8+ T cells sorted from blood. These receptors originate from a man younger than 40 in good health.

The genes are TRBV7-9 and TRBJ2-1; tentatively, D is TRBD1 or TRBD2 (6 bases each). V lost 4 bases, J lost 3 bases, and 10 bases lay in between. From germline, CDR1 is SEHNR and CDR2 FQNEAQ (reference sequence). The CDR3 runs 14 residues. The CDR3 reads CASSSRGDYNEQFF. In DNA, the CDR3 is TGTGCCAGCAGCTCTAGGGGGGACTACAATGAGCAGTTCTTC.

This chain joins TRBV28 and TRBJ1-4; D not resolved. This CDR3 is 14 amino acids long. V lost 6 bases, J lost 7 bases, and 15 bases lay in between. Germline V gene sequence: CDR1 MDHEN, CDR2 SYDVKM. Here the CDR3 reads CASRWPPGSEKLFF. For the CDR3, the DNA is TGTGCCAGCAGATGGCCTCCGGGGAGTGAAAAACTGTTTTTT.

V gene TRBV27 combines with J gene TRBJ2-3; perhaps TRBD2 as D (6 bases). Germline CDR1 reads MNHEY; CDR2 reads SMNVEV (reference sequence). This CDR3 contains 13 residues. V dropped 3 bases and J dropped 4 bases, with 8 bases sitting between them. For the CDR3, the DNA is TGTGCCAGCAGTTTCCCGGGGGCAGATACGCAGTATTTT. This sequence encodes CASSFPGADTQYF.

Concerning this clone itself: The same CDR3 is also encoded by other DNA sequences in this sample. The chain uses TRBV5-1 and TRBJ2-7; 7 bases are shared with TRBD2. The CDR3 has 16 amino acids. Germline assignment: CDR1 SGHRS and CDR2 YFSETQ. Trimming removed 3 bases from V and 0 bases from J; junction bases left unmatched: 9. CDR3 sequence: CASSSSSGLSSYEQYF. DNA of the CDR3: TGCGCCAGCAGCTCATCTAGCGGACTGAGCTCCTACGAGCAGTACTTC.

This chain uses TRBV19 with TRBJ1-1; D may be TRBD1 (5 bases). This CDR3 is 13 amino acids long. The germline gives CDR1 LNHDA, CDR2 SQIVND (reference sequence). The germline V and J ends were trimmed by 10 bases and 3 bases, with 15 bases remaining between them. The CDR3 reads CATNTGGDTEAFF. The CDR3 DNA sequence: TGTGCCACCAACACGGGGGGGGACACTGAAGCTTTCTTT.

This clone was counted once. The chain employs TRBV29-1 and TRBJ2-7; no clear D. CDR1 SQVTM and CDR2 ANQGSEA come from the germline V gene. The CDR3 is made up of 13 amino acids. V was pared by 5 bases and J by 1 base, with 12 bases between. The CDR3 loop reads CSVSILTSYEQYF. CDR3 nucleotide sequence: TGCAGCGTTTCAATATTAACTTCCTACGAGCAGTACTTC.

The chain links TRBV9 to TRBJ2-5, with D possibly matching TRBD2 (7 bases). V was cut by 6 bases and J by 4 bases, with 16 bases left in between. This CDR3 is built from 14 residues. From germline, CDR1 is SGDLS and CDR2 YYNGEE. The CDR3 region has the DNA TGTGCCAGCACCGGGGGAGGGGGAAGAGAGACCCAGTACTTC. It yields the protein CASTGGGGRETQYF.

J is TRBJ2-1 and V is TRBV29-1; 10 bases are shared with TRBD2. Germline V gene sequence: CDR1 SQVTM, CDR2 ANQGSEA. V gave up 0 bases and J gave up 5 bases; unmatched junction bases: 19. The CDR3 consists of 20 residues. The CDR3 region is CSVEDRRVKRAGGPHNEQFF. The CDR3 nucleotides are TGCAGCGTTGAAGATCGAAGAGTGAAGCGAGCGGGAGGGCCGCACAATGAGCAGTTCTTC.

The chain employs TRBV14 and TRBJ2-1; D uncertain. The V gene's germline CDR1 is SGHDN and CDR2 FVKESK. CDR3 length equals 11 residues. V was cut by 4 bases and J by 9 bases, with 7 bases left in between. CDR3 sequence: CASSPGTEQFF. CDR3 sequence (DNA): TGTGCCAGCAGCCCGGGCACTGAGCAGTTCTTC.

This chain uses TRBV5-6 with TRBJ1-2; 7 nucleotides align to TRBD1. From germline, CDR1 is SGHDT and CDR2 YYEEEE. The CDR3 contains 14 residues. V lost 4 bases to trimming and J lost 0 bases; unmatched junction nucleotides: 3. The CDR3 loop is CASSHGTANYGYTF. The CDR3 DNA is TGTGCCAGCAGCCACGGGACAGCTAACTATGGCTACACCTTC.

The J gene is TRBJ2-5, the V gene TRBV28; D is tentatively TRBD1 or TRBD2 (5 bases each). The CDR3 runs 14 residues. Germline CDR1 reads MDHEN; CDR2 reads SYDVKM. Trimming took 2 bases from V and 5 from J, leaving 12 bases between them. The CDR3 region has the DNA TGTGCCAGCAGTTTACGGCAGGGCGGGGAGACCCAGTACTTC. This encodes CASSLRQGGETQYF.

The chain carries TRBV14 and TRBJ2-7, with D unresolved. In germline, CDR1 is SGHDN, CDR2 FVKESK. The V end was cut by 0 bases, the J end by 4 bases, with 10 bases between. There are 14 residues in the CDR3. The CDR3 region has the DNA TGTGCCAGCAGCCAAGAAGAGGCGAGGTACGAGCAGTACTTC. Translation: CASSQEEARYEQYF.

The rearrangement links TRBV2 to TRBJ2-7; 8 nucleotides line up with TRBD2. Germline V CDR1 and CDR2: SNHLY, FYNNEI. With V trimmed by 6 bases and J by 7 bases, 5 bases remained unmatched. This CDR3 has 12 amino acids. The CDR3 DNA is TGTGCCAGCAGGCGGGGGGCGGTGGAGCAGTACTTC. Its translation is CASRRGAVEQYF.

The genes are TRBV30 and TRBJ2-2, with D unresolved. V gave up 3 bases and J gave up 0 bases, with 8 bases separating them. The CDR3 runs to 14 residues. The germline CDR1 and CDR2 sequences are GTSNPN and SVGIG (reference sequence). The CDR3 nucleotides read TGTGCCTGGAGCGGAACTACGAACACCGGGGAGCTGTTTTTT. It translates to CAWSGTTNTGELFF.

The rearrangement uses TRBV28 and TRBJ2-1, with D perhaps assigned TRBD1 or TRBD2 (5 bases each). With 6 bases removed from V and 6 bases from J, the gap between germline ends came to 24 bases. The CDR3 sequence is 17 residues long. In germline, CDR1 is MDHEN, CDR2 SYDVKM. The CDR3 reads CASSSTQGIGLINEQFF. CDR3 nucleotides: TGTGCCAGCAGCTCCACCCAGGGAATAGGACTCATCAATGAGCAGTTCTTC.

With regard to this clone: At the DNA level, this CDR3 is encoded by other sequences in the same sample as well. The chain couples TRBV10-3 to TRBJ1-1, with unresolved D. The V gene's germline CDR1 is ENHRY and CDR2 SYGVKD. Trimming pared 4 bases from V and 1 base from J, leaving 4 bases between. This CDR3 has 12 residues. The DNA for the CDR3 is TGTGCCATCAGTGGAGGGAACACTGAAGCTTTCTTT. It yields the protein CAISGGNTEAFF.

This clone turned up a few times. The chain carries TRBV7-9 and TRBJ2-1; D ambiguous. The CDR3 contains 11 residues. V was pared by 1 base and J by 13 bases, with 8 bases between. Per the germline V gene, CDR1 is SEHNR and CDR2 is FQNEAQ (reference sequence). In DNA form, the CDR3 reads TGTGCCAGCAGCTTAGAAGGAATTCAGTTCTTC. Amino acid sequence: CASSLEGIQFF.

The chain links TRBV27 to TRBJ2-7, with 8 bases matching TRBD1. Germline-derived CDR1 and CDR2 are MNHEY and SMNVEV (reference sequence). The junction had 6 bases not matched to a gene; V was cut back by 5 bases and J by 0 bases. CDR3 size: 15 residues. The CDR3 region is CASSPAGGLSYEQYF. CDR3 sequence (DNA): TGTGCCAGCAGTCCGGCAGGGGGCCTCTCCTACGAGCAGTACTTC.

The V call is TRBV9, the J call TRBJ1-1, with 10 bases that match TRBD1. Germline V gene sequence: CDR1 SGDLS, CDR2 YYNGEE. This CDR3 is built from 15 residues. The ends lost 7 bases at V and 8 bases at J; junction bases unmatched: 14. In nucleotides, the CDR3 is TGTGCCAGCGGGGGTCCGGGACAGGGGAATAGGGAAGCTTTCTTT. Its protein product is CASGGPGQGNREAFF. The full variable domain, its missing parts supplied by reference TRBV9 and TRBJ1-1, is DSGVTQTPKHLITATGQRVTLRCSPRSGDLSVYWYQQSLDQGLQFLIQYYNGEERAKGNILERFSAQQFPDLHSELNLSSLELGDSALYFCASGGPGQGNREAFFGQGTRLTVV.

V gene TRBV5-1 combines with J gene TRBJ1-5; 9 bases map to TRBD1. This CDR3 region has 15 residues. Germline V gene data show CDR1 as SGHRS and CDR2 as YFSETQ. Losses at the gene ends were 4 bases for V and 1 base for J; bases not matched to a gene: 3. In nucleotides, the CDR3 is TGCGCCAGCAGCGTAACAGGGGGCAGCAATCAGCCCCAGCATTTT. It codes for CASSVTGGSNQPQHF.

The rearrangement links TRBV4-3 to TRBJ2-3; TRBD2 aligns across 11 bases. This CDR3 comprises 18 residues. Germline V gene data show CDR1 as LGHNA and CDR2 as YSLEER. The junction had 7 bases not matched to a gene; V was cut back by 0 bases and J by 2 bases. CDR3 nucleotide sequence: TGCGCCAGCAGCCAAGAGCTCCCACTAGCGGGAGCCACAGATACGCAGTATTTT. Protein product: CASSQELPLAGATDTQYF.

The chain joins TRBV21-1 to TRBJ2-6; TRBD1 was called by the table and not checked on the DNA. TRBV21-1 is classified as a pseudogene. The length of the CDR3 is 18 residues. This CDR3 reads CASSPPTGDHSGANVLTF. CDR3 nucleotides: TGTGCCAGCAGCCCGCCGACAGGGGACCACTCTGGGGCCAACGTCCTGACTTTC.

The chain joins TRBV7-2 to TRBJ2-3, with TRBD2 identical over 8 bases. V gave up 3 bases and J gave up 0 bases; unmatched junction bases: 5. The CDR3 runs 16 residues. CDR1 and CDR2 from the germline V gene are SGHTA and FQGNSA. This chain's CDR3 is CASSFPASGSTDTQYF. The CDR3 DNA follows: TGTGCCAGCAGCTTCCCGGCTAGCGGGAGCACAGATACGCAGTATTTT. The full variable domain, completed using reference TRBV7-2 and TRBJ2-3, is GAGVSQSPSNKVTEKGKDVELRCDPISGHTALYWYRQSLGQGLEFLIYFQGNSAPDKSGLPSDRFSAERTGGSVSTLTIQRTQQEDSAVYLCASSFPASGSTDTQYFGPGTRLTVL.